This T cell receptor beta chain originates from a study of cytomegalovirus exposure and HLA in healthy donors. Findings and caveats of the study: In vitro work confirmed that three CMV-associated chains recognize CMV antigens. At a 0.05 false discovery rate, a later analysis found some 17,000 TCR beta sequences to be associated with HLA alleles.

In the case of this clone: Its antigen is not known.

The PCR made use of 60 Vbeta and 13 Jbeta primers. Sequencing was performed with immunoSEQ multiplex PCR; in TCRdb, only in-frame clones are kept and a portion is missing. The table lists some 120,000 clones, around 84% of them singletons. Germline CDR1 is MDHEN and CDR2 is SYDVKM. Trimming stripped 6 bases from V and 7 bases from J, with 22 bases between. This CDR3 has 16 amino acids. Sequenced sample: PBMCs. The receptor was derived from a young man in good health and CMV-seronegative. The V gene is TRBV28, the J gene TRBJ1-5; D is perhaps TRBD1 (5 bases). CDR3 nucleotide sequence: TGTGCCAGCAGACCTACCCCCGCCCGGGGGAGGCAGCCCCAGCATTTT. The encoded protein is CASRPTPARGRQPQHF. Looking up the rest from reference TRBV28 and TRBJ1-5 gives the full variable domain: DVKVTQSSRYLVKRTGEKVFLECVQDMDHENMFWYRQDPGLGLRLIYFSYDVKMKEKGDIPEGYSVSREKKERFSLILESASTNQTSMYLCASRPTPARGRQPQHFGDGTRLSIL.